These 21 T cell receptor beta chains share one sample of origin, sequenced in a study of chemoradiotherapy in HPV16-positive cancers. Clones were read by immunoSEQ multiplex PCR, and TCRdb kept only the in-frame ones, dropping some. Among about 4,700 clones, 65% to 85% were seen once, and the ten largest hold over 4%. Sequenced here: tumor tissue, sampled from a patient who underwent chemoradiotherapy. The source is a human donor with HPV-associated anogenital cancer.

The chain joins TRBV5-1 to TRBJ2-3; 7 bases are shared with TRBD1. The CDR3 runs 15 residues. With V trimmed by 2 bases and J by 2 bases, 5 bases remained unmatched. Germline assignment: CDR1 SGHRS and CDR2 YFSETQ. The CDR3 spells CASSFGTEYTDTQYF. DNA of the CDR3: TGCGCCAGCAGCTTCGGGACAGAGTACACAGATACGCAGTATTTT.

This clone came up a few times. V gene TRBV7-3 combines with J gene TRBJ1-6; D is unclear. Trimming pared 2 bases from V and 7 bases from J, leaving 9 bases between. From germline, CDR1 is SGHTA and CDR2 FQGTGA. This CDR3 comprises 14 residues. CDR3 coding DNA: TGTGCCAGCAGCTTAGAGATTCCGAATTCACCCCTCCACTTT. Translation gives CASSLEIPNSPLHF.

Of note for this clone: Distinct nucleotide sequences in the sample also encode this CDR3. The chain combines TRBV5-1 with TRBJ2-5; 13 nucleotides line up with TRBD2. The germline CDR1 and CDR2 sequences are SGHRS and YFSETQ. The CDR3 sequence is 16 residues long. With 0 bases clipped from V and 3 bases from J, the junction kept 2 bases outside the gene matches. The CDR3 reads CASSLGGTSGKETQYF. The CDR3 bases are TGCGCCAGCAGCTTGGGAGGGACTAGCGGGAAAGAGACCCAGTACTTC.

The chain recombines TRBV30 with TRBJ1-6, with a tentative D call TRBD1 (6 bases). Germline V gene lookup returns CDR1 GTSNPN and CDR2 SVGIG (reference sequence). The CDR3 is 14 amino acids. Trimming left V 0 bases short and J 7 bases short, with 10 bases between. The CDR3 region has the DNA TGTGCCTGGAGTGTAGTACAGGGAAATTCACCCCTCCACTTT. The encoded protein is CAWSVVQGNSPLHF.

This clone came up a few times. This sequence joins TRBV6-4 and TRBJ2-1; 7 bases line up with TRBD2. Germline V gene data show CDR1 as MRHNA and CDR2 as SNTAGT. This CDR3 is 15 amino acids long. V shed 4 bases, J shed 6 bases, and the junction held 9 bases outside the gene matches. The CDR3 nucleotides read TGTGCCAGCAGTGTACGGGCGGGAGAGGGCAATGAGCAGTTCTTC. Protein: CASSVRAGEGNEQFF.

The V and J genes are TRBV18 and TRBJ1-1; weak D call: TRBD1 (6 bases). CDR1 is KGHSH, CDR2 LQKENI, per germline. V lost 3 bases and J 3 bases, leaving 14 bases between the germline ends. CDR3 length: 15 amino acids. The CDR3, as DNA: TGTGCCAGCTCACCCTCCGGGGGGCGGCACACTGAAGCTTTCTTT. Translating gives CASSPSGGRHTEAFF.

The rearrangement links TRBV5-1 to TRBJ2-2; 7 bases agree with TRBD1. With 1 base clipped from V and 4 bases from J, the junction kept 13 bases outside the gene matches. The CDR3 is 18 residues long. Germline CDR1 reads SGHRS; CDR2 reads YFSETQ. The CDR3 region is CASSLSSLGTVTTGELFF. In nucleotides, the CDR3 is TGCGCCAGCAGCTTGAGCAGCCTGGGGACAGTCACCACCGGGGAGCTGTTTTTT.

The chain employs TRBV7-9 and TRBJ1-1, with TRBD1 matching 8 bases. V was clipped by 5 bases and J by 4 bases; unmatched bases: 6. The CDR3 consists of 14 residues. Germline V lookup: CDR1 SEHNR, CDR2 FQNEAQ (reference sequence). The CDR3 here is CASSLQGAGTEAFF. The DNA for the CDR3 is TGTGCCAGCAGCCTCCAGGGGGCGGGCACTGAAGCTTTCTTT.

The V and J genes are TRBV30 and TRBJ1-2; 8 bases line up with TRBD1. CDR3 length: 17 residues. Germline loops: CDR1 GTSNPN, CDR2 SVGIG (reference sequence). V shed 2 bases and J 4 bases; nucleotides not matched to a gene: 15. As DNA, the CDR3 is TGTGCCTGGAGTAAATCCCCTTTCGGGACAGGAGGCTATGGCTACACCTTC. Translating gives CAWSKSPFGTGGYGYTF.

Only one count was recorded for this clone. The chain uses TRBV10-3 and TRBJ2-6, with TRBD2 as a possible D gene (6 bases). Trimming removed 7 bases from V and 1 base from J, with 17 bases in between. Per the germline V gene, CDR1 is ENHRY and CDR2 is SYGVKD. The CDR3 loop spans 17 amino acids. CDR3 protein: CAITPFGGLSGANVLTF. As DNA, the CDR3 is TGTGCCATCACCCCGTTCGGGGGACTTTCTGGGGCCAACGTCCTGACTTTC.

The chain has TRBV7-2 and TRBJ2-7, with 9 bases fitting TRBD1. The V gene end was trimmed by 5 bases and the J gene end by 4 bases; junction bases not matched to a gene: 6. Germline values: CDR1 SGHTA, CDR2 FQGNSA. The CDR3 runs 14 residues. The CDR3 DNA sequence: TGTGCCAGCAGCGTAGGGACAGGGATATACGAGCAGTACTTC. Amino acid sequence: CASSVGTGIYEQYF.

The rearrangement links TRBV4-3 to TRBJ2-7; 8 bases agree with TRBD2. Germline V gene sequence: CDR1 LGHNA, CDR2 YSLEER. V lost 1 base, J lost 0 bases, and 11 bases stayed unmatched. The CDR3 extends over 18 amino acids. CDR3 in amino acids: CASSQVVVAGSSSYEQYF. The CDR3 DNA reads TGCGCCAGCAGCCAAGTTGTAGTAGCGGGGTCTAGCTCCTACGAGCAGTACTTC.

The chain recombines TRBV19 with TRBJ2-2, with 11 nucleotides matching TRBD2. Trimming removed 5 bases from V and 2 bases from J; junction bases left unmatched: 4. The germline CDR1 and CDR2 sequences are LNHDA and SQIVND (reference sequence). CDR3 length: 16 amino acids. CDR3 region: CASSQRLAGNTGELFF. The DNA of the CDR3 is TGTGCCAGTAGTCAAAGACTAGCGGGAAACACCGGGGAGCTGTTTTTT.

The J gene is TRBJ2-7, the V gene TRBV2, with D perhaps assigned TRBD1 or TRBD2 (5 bases each). The V gene's germline CDR1 is SNHLY and CDR2 FYNNEI. The ends were cut back, 3 bases at V and 2 bases at J, with 11 bases in the middle. The CDR3 is made up of 14 amino acids. CDR3: CASSEGPGTYEQYF. The CDR3 DNA is TGTGCCAGCAGTGAGGGACCTGGGACCTACGAGCAGTACTTC.

The chain employs TRBV5-1 and TRBJ1-2; 8 bases are a match to TRBD1. The CDR3 contains 14 residues. CDR1 is SGHRS, CDR2 YFSETQ, per germline. V dropped 4 bases and J dropped 8; count of bases not matched to a gene: 10. Here the CDR3 reads CASSTPGGEVGYTF. CDR3 DNA: TGCGCCAGCAGCACGCCAGGGGGCGAGGTCGGCTACACCTTC.

The chain uses TRBV7-2 and TRBJ2-3; 10 bases align to TRBD2. J gave up 3 bases and V 4 bases, and 1 base lay outside the gene matches. The CDR3 loop spans 14 amino acids. Germline CDR1 is SGHTA and CDR2 is FQGNSA. The CDR3, as DNA: TGTGCCAGCAGCTCGGGACTAGCGACAGATACGCAGTATTTT. Translated: CASSSGLATDTQYF. Based on the CDR3 plus reference TRBV7-2 and TRBJ2-3, the full variable domain is GAGVSQSPSNKVTEKGKDVELRCDPISGHTALYWYRQSLGQGLEFLIYFQGNSAPDKSGLPSDRFSAERTGGSVSTLTIQRTQQEDSAVYLCASSSGLATDTQYFGPGTRLTVL.

This rearrangement joins TRBV6-6 to TRBJ1-1, with D uncertain. Germline CDR1 is MNHNY and CDR2 is SVGAGI (reference sequence). CDR3 length: 13 amino acids. V was shortened by 2 bases and J by 4 bases, with 8 bases between the two germline ends. The CDR3 here is CASSYGWGTEAFF. The CDR3, as DNA: TGTGCCAGCAGTTACGGGTGGGGCACTGAAGCTTTCTTT.

V is TRBV10-3 and J is TRBJ2-7; tentative D call: TRBD2 (5 bases). In germline, CDR1 is ENHRY, CDR2 SYGVKD. The V and J ends lost 0 bases and 1 base respectively, with 7 bases between them. This CDR3 has 14 residues. The CDR3 coding sequence is TGTGCCATCAGTGAGTCTGGGAGTTCCTACGAGCAGTACTTC. This translates into CAISESGSSYEQYF.

This chain uses TRBV27 with TRBJ1-2; possibly TRBD1 for D (6 bases). Germline lookup yields CDR1 MNHEY and CDR2 SMNVEV (reference sequence). Deletions cut 4 bases from V and 8 bases from J, with 20 bases between. This CDR3 is 15 amino acids long. CDR3: CASSSSGWTEGGYTF. CDR3 nucleotide sequence: TGTGCCAGCAGTTCATCGGGGTGGACAGAGGGCGGCTACACCTTC.

The chain carries TRBV9 and TRBJ1-2, with D perhaps TRBD1 (5 bases). The V and J ends lost 6 bases and 4 bases respectively, with 16 bases between them. The germline V gene encodes CDR1 SGDLS and CDR2 YYNGEE. The CDR3 is made up of 14 amino acids. CDR3 residues: CASTPGWDRYGYTF. CDR3 in DNA: TGTGCCAGCACCCCGGGGTGGGACCGCTATGGCTACACCTTC.

The chain's CDR3 is CASSSGLAGRHQETQYF. CDR3 DNA sequence: TGCGCCAGCAGTTCCGGACTAGCGGGGCGACACCAAGAGACCCAGTACTTC. The chain uses TRBV5-1 and TRBJ2-5, with 12 bases matching TRBD2. CDR3 length: 17 residues. Germline V gene sequence: CDR1 SGHRS, CDR2 YFSETQ. V gave up 5 bases and J gave up 0 bases; unmatched junction bases: 8.